This T cell receptor (beta chain) was documented in a study of T cells after yellow fever vaccination. The wider study: The fractions with low cell numbers were processed using SMART-Seq v4 Ultra Low Input. Findings and limits, study-wide: Clonotype sharing between CD4 and CD8 compartments was small.

Germline V gives CDR1 LNHDA, CDR2 SQIVND (reference sequence). This CDR3 is 11 amino acids long. Deletions cut 6 bases from V and 5 bases from J, with 7 bases between. About this clonotype itself: No antigen is known for it.

TCRdb used MiXCR to reprocess the 5' RACE reads, holding one entry per CDR3 protein. The data show hundreds of thousands of distinct CDR3 sequences, about 12% seen once. The sequence was collected from a young man who received the YFV17D yellow fever vaccine. This sequence joins TRBV19 and TRBJ2-5; no firm D call. Sequences were derived from PBMCs, sampled on the day of the yellow fever booster vaccination. The CDR3 coding sequence is TGTGCCAGTAGGGTGGAGGAGACCCAGTACTTC. It is translated as CASRVEETQYF.